The sequence of this TCR beta chain was determined in a study of T-cell memory formation after mild COVID-19. About the study: TCR clusters showed largely donor specificity.

This clonotype turned up a few times. Its specificity is not known. MiXCR was run by TCRdb on the 5' RACE reads, yielding one entry per CDR3 protein. The table has more than 120,000 distinct CDR3 sequences, 5.5% to 7% seen once. The CDR3 has 15 amino acids. Germline CDR1 and CDR2: LNHNV and YYDKDF (reference sequence). The V end lost 0 bases, the J end lost 5 bases, and 13 bases lay between the germline ends. Study-level results: Clones that contracted from day 15 to 85 had balanced CD4/CD8; later expanders were CD4+ biased.

V usage is TRBV15 and J usage is TRBJ2-5; tentatively, D is TRBD2 (7 bases). The sequence came from an adult woman who had mild COVID-19 (a few samples of this study predate the infection). Cell type and time point are not known. The sequenced sample was PBMCs or a T cell subset sorted from them (not recorded which). CDR3 region: CATSRDSGGAETQYF. The CDR3 DNA reads as TGTGCCACCAGCAGAGATTCGGGGGGCGCGGAGACCCAGTACTTC.